This TCR beta chain was documented in a study of blood T cells in healthy people across ages. Study observations and caveats: Compared with aged donors, long-lived donors showed fewer expanded clones, suggesting selection.

The sample holds a few counts of this clonotype. Antigen unknown. Combining a sample-barcoded 5' primer with a J-beta primer mix, a second PCR ran for about 7 to 11 cycles. A template-switch adaptor that had 12 random nucleotides put a tag on each cDNA molecule. TCRdb analysed the 5' RACE reads with MiXCR anew, one entry per CDR3 protein. The profile shows approximately 1.5 million distinct CDR3 sequences, about 32% of them singletons. Healthy Caucasian individuals from Russia aged about 6 to 95 served as donors. This CDR3 region has 17 residues. After removal of 5 bases from V and 6 bases from J, the junction contained 14 bases not matched to a gene. The germline V gene has CDR1 SGHAT and CDR2 FQDESV (reference sequence).

The chain carries TRBV11-1 and TRBJ2-1; 9 bases fit TRBD2. This TCR was sampled from a woman aged 25 to 39 in good health. The source material was blood. For the CDR3, the DNA is TGTGCCAGCAGCCCCCGGGTCGGTAGCGGGAGAATCAATGAGCAGTTCTTC. Amino acid sequence: CASSPRVGSGRINEQFF.